This T cell receptor beta chain was identified in a study of blood T cell repertoires in COVID-19. Sequencing was performed with immunoSEQ multiplex PCR; in TCRdb, only in-frame clones are kept and a portion is missing. Counted here are over 40,000 clones, more than 75% occurring once; the ten biggest clones make up roughly 14%. The germline gives CDR1 MNHEY, CDR2 SVGAGI. The length of the CDR3 is 16 residues. V shed 4 bases, J shed 3 bases, and the junction held 8 bases outside the gene matches. The chain is built from TRBV6-5 and TRBJ2-7, with 11 bases lining up with TRBD2. This clonotype originated in a human donor in a cohort sampled during active COVID-19. The sequenced sample was peripheral blood. The CDR3 here is CASSSTSGSLNYEQYF. The CDR3 DNA is TGTGCCAGCAGTTCCACTAGCGGGAGCCTTAACTACGAGCAGTACTTC.